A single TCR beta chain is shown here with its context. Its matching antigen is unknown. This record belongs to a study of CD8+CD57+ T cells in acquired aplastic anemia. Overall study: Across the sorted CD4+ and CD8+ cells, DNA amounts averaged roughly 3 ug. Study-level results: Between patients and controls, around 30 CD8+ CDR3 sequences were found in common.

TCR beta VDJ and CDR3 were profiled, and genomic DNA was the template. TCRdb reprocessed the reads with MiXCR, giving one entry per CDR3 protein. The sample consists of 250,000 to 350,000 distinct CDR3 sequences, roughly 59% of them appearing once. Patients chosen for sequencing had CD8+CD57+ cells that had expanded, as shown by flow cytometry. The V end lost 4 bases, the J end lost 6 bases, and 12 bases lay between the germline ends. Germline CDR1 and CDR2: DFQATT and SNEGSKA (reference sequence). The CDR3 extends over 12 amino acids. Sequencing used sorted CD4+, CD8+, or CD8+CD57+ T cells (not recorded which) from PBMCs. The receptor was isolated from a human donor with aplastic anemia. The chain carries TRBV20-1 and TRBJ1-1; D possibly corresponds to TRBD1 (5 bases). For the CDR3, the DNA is TGCAGTGCTAAGTGGCAGGGATCTGAAGCTTTCTTT. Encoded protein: CSAKWQGSEAFF.